What follows is one TCR beta chain and its context. What it binds is unknown. These data originate in a study of CD8+ T cells in alopecia areata. Study as a whole: Treated patients were given 5 to 10 mg oral tofacitinib twice daily. Study-level findings and limits: Higher clonality was seen in lesional scalp than in normal scalp, especially in alopecia totalis/universalis. Shared TCR sequences were less clear between patients than in mice, possibly partly from HLA diversity.

Sequencing relied on a cDNA template that was reverse transcribed from extracted RNA. Clones were read by immunoSEQ multiplex PCR, and TCRdb kept only the in-frame ones, dropping some. The table includes roughly 200,000 clones, roughly 65% detected once. The investigators collected lesional scalp punch biopsies and peripheral blood from alopecia areata patients. CDR1 SGDLS and CDR2 YYNGEE come from the germline V gene. The ends lost 0 bases at V and 5 bases at J; junction bases unmatched: 7. This CDR3 spans 15 amino acids. The source was CD4+ T cells sorted from blood, collected at week 0. This chain joins TRBV9 and TRBJ1-2; 7 nucleotides align to TRBD1. The TCR sequence derives from a human donor with alopecia areata. CDR3 sequence: CASSVAPQGKYGYTF. Written as DNA, the CDR3 is TGTGCCAGCAGCGTAGCGCCACAGGGGAAGTATGGCTACACCTTC.